This T cell receptor (beta chain) was sequenced in a study of PD-1 blockade in classical Hodgkin lymphoma. Regarding the study as a whole: Patients with a complete response exhibited baseline diversity comparable to newly diagnosed patients.

Sequenced by immunoSEQ multiplex PCR; TCRdb stores in-frame clones only, minus some. The table includes more than 20,000 clones, 65% to 80% detected once. This clone occurred a few times. Its antigen is unknown. CDR1 and CDR2 (germline): MDHEN, SYDVKM. The CDR3 spans 15 residues. V was shortened by 3 bases and J by 3 bases, with 9 bases between the two germline ends. Time point described: cycle 4 day 1 (C4D1), after 5 to 7 weeks of nivolumab. Every one of the patients relapsed after autologous stem cell transplantation (brentuximab vedotin exposure was variable). Thawed PBMCs yielded CD4+ T cells through magnetic negative selection.

The sample was CD4+ T cells from blood, taken before the fourth cycle of nivolumab. The sequence came from a human donor with classical Hodgkin lymphoma. The gene calls are TRBV28 and TRBJ1-6; D unresolved. The DNA of the CDR3 is TGTGCCAGCAGTTTCCATGAGGGCTATAATTCACCCCTCCACTTT. Protein product: CASSFHEGYNSPLHF.